This is a list of T cell receptor beta chains from one sample in a study of blood T cell repertoires in COVID-19. The assay was immunoSEQ multiplex PCR, and TCRdb's table has in-frame clones only and misses some. This repertoire shows 150,000 to 200,000 clones, approximately 88% found once; its top ten account for roughly 13%. The sample taken for sequencing was PBMCs or T cells enriched from blood (not recorded which). Source of these receptors: a woman aged 55-75 years who had recovered from COVID-19. Each CDR3 is given with its conserved first and last residue.

TRBV9	TRBJ1-2	CASSVTGGAGYTF
TRBV6-5	TRBJ1-6	CASRPPGTGYSPLHF
TRBV18	TRBJ2-3	CASSPYRTGISDTQYF
TRBV19	TRBJ1-2	CASSILAGGIYGYTF
TRBV30	TRBJ1-5	CAWGQNSNQPQHF
TRBV5-4	TRBJ1-1	CASTPRFTGNTEAFF
TRBV28	TRBJ1-2	CASSPPQGANGYTF
TRBV5-1	TRBJ2-2	CASRTGSQNTGELFF
TRBV7-9	TRBJ2-7	CASSPTGTGDFYEQYF
TRBV3-1/TRBV3-2	TRBJ1-1	CASSQQQANTEAFF
TRBV7-2	TRBJ2-3	CASSLDRDSTDTQYF
TRBV9	TRBJ1-6	CASSVGSPTMNSPLHF
TRBV19	TRBJ1-5	CATTPSPGQLLNQPQHF
TRBV6-1	TRBJ1-1	CASSEGLNTEAFF
TRBV19	TRBJ2-5	CASSRALEETQYF
TRBV5-1	TRBJ2-3	CASSPRRGDTQYF
TRBV14	TRBJ2-7	CASSQVTGSNEQYF
TRBV28	TRBJ2-1	CASSSSSGSYNEQFF
TRBV19	TRBJ1-6	CASSVTGANSPLHF
TRBV3-1/TRBV3-2	TRBJ2-1	CASSYSGGGYNEQFF
TRBV28	TRBJ2-1	CASSPLDRGSRYNEQFF
TRBV18	TRBJ2-1	CASSPSHTYNEQFF
TRBV10-2	TRBJ1-6	CASRGQGDNSPLHF
TRBV27	TRBJ1-2	CASSTTGYGYTF
TRBV3-1/TRBV3-2	TRBJ2-7	CASSPRPRAVVGGQSYEQYF
TRBV11-2	TRBJ1-2	CASSLGGTGDFNYGYTF